These 8 T cell receptor beta chains share one sample of origin, sequenced in a study of early T cells in non-severe SARS-CoV-2 infection (dated by TCRdb to about 2021). Preparation of the library involved 5' RACE. The sample was run on a NextSeq 500. Using fastp at Q25 and MiXCR, TCRdb reprocessed the public reads and kept productive beta chains. Rows are combined by CDR3 protein, so each entry shows the most common genes and DNA. This sample comprises some 71,000 distinct CDR3 sequences, approximately 11% of them detected only once. The ten largest clones add up to around a sixth of the sample. The input for sequencing was whole blood, taken at baseline. These TCRs come from an adult who was a healthcare worker with PCR-confirmed SARS-CoV-2 infection or an uninfected control (not recorded which).

In this sample, this clonotype turned up a few times. CDR3 coding DNA: TGTGCCAGCAGTTCTCTTCGGGGACAGGGGAGGAACACCGGGGAGCTGTTTTTT. Translated, it gives CASSSLRGQGRNTGELFF. The chain recombines TRBV27 with TRBJ2-2, with TRBD1 matching 10 bases. V shed 4 bases, J shed 1 base, and the junction held 9 bases outside the gene matches. The CDR3 extends over 18 amino acids. Germline V lookup: CDR1 MNHEY, CDR2 SMNVEV (reference sequence).

This clonotype was detected ten times or more. The chain uses TRBV29-1 and TRBJ2-7; 7 bases are shared with TRBD1. CDR1 and CDR2 (germline): SQVTM, ANQGSEA. This CDR3 region has 14 residues. The V gene end was trimmed by 6 bases and the J gene end by 5 bases; junction bases not matched to a gene: 13. CDR3 sequence: CSVESGTAPHEQYF. The CDR3 DNA reads as TGCAGCGTGGAGTCCGGGACAGCCCCTCACGAGCAGTACTTC.

This clonotype was found many times. The genes are TRBV19 and TRBJ2-1; 8 positions match TRBD1. There are 15 residues in the CDR3. Trimming at V came to 4 bases and at J to 6 bases, leaving 8 bases not matched to a gene. Germline V gene lookup returns CDR1 LNHDA and CDR2 SQIVND (reference sequence). CDR3 sequence: CASSNRQGARNEQFF. CDR3 DNA sequence: TGTGCCAGTAGTAATCGGCAGGGGGCACGCAATGAGCAGTTCTTC.

Ten or more counts support this clonotype. The rearrangement links TRBV7-2 to TRBJ1-1; D call uncertain. Germline lookup yields CDR1 SGHTA and CDR2 FQGNSA. There are 15 residues in the CDR3. The germline V and J ends were trimmed by 0 bases and 0 bases, with 8 bases remaining between them. The CDR3 coding sequence is TGTGCCAGCAGCTTAGCCACAAAACTGAACACTGAAGCTTTCTTT. It translates to CASSLATKLNTEAFF.

The table lists this clonotype with a few counts. The V gene is TRBV28, the J gene TRBJ2-3, with TRBD1 matching over 8 bases. CDR3 length equals 18 residues. The germline V gene encodes CDR1 MDHEN and CDR2 SYDVKM. The trim removed 5 bases at V and 6 bases at J, leaving 19 bases unmatched. The CDR3 region is CASSTPAPLKQGDDTQYF. The CDR3 DNA reads TGTGCCAGCAGTACCCCCGCACCCCTGAAACAGGGGGACGATACGCAGTATTTT.

At least ten counts were recorded for this clonotype. The V and J genes are TRBV12-3 or TRBV12-4 and TRBJ1-2, with D unclear. The CDR3 loop spans 15 amino acids. Deletions cut 2 bases from V and 3 bases from J, with 13 bases between. The CDR3 loop is CASSLFTGQDYGYTF. CDR3 nucleotide sequence: TGTGCCAGCAGTTTATTCACCGGGCAAGACTATGGCTACACCTTC.

Concerning this clonotype itself: A much larger clone lies a single base off, so this may be a read error. The chain uses TRBV9 and TRBJ1-3; a weak D match, TRBD1 (5 bases). CDR3 length: 17 amino acids. Germline-derived CDR1 and CDR2 are SGDLS and YYNGEE. In nucleotides, the CDR3 is TGTGCCCGCAGCCCCACGACAGCGGTGTACTCTGGAAACACCATATATTTT. It codes for CARSPTTAVYSGNTIYF.

This clonotype has a handful of counts. This rearrangement joins TRBV18 to TRBJ2-1, with a weak D call TRBD2 (6 bases). The CDR3 runs 15 residues. With 3 bases removed from V and 4 bases from J, the gap between germline ends came to 13 bases. In germline, CDR1 is KGHSH, CDR2 LQKENI. The CDR3 reads CASSPRLEEYNEQFF. The CDR3 nucleotides read TGTGCCAGCTCACCCAGACTAGAAGAGTACAATGAGCAGTTCTTC.